Listed here are 20 T cell receptor beta chains from one sample, sequenced in a study of blood T cell repertoires in COVID-19. The table came from immunoSEQ multiplex PCR; TCRdb's copy has only in-frame clones and leaves some out. The data show approximately 200,000 clones, around 85% seen once. Sequencing was done on a sample of PBMCs or T cells enriched from blood (not recorded which). Source of these receptors: a man in his forties who had recovered from COVID-19.

V and J are TRBV6-6 and TRBJ2-1, with 7 bases fitting TRBD2. This CDR3 has 11 residues. Trimming removed 6 bases from V and 8 bases from J; junction bases left unmatched: 1. CDR1 and CDR2 from the germline V gene are MNHNY and SVGAGI (reference sequence). CDR3 amino acids: CASSGGYEQFF. The CDR3 region has the DNA TGTGCCAGCAGCGGGGGGTATGAGCAGTTCTTC.

This clone was seen a single time. The J gene is TRBJ2-3, the V gene TRBV13; 8 bases are a match to TRBD2. This CDR3 contains 16 residues. The germline V gene encodes CDR1 PRHDT and CDR2 FYEKMQ (reference sequence). V lost 2 bases, J lost 3 bases, and 7 bases stayed unmatched. CDR3 loop: CASSLSGSGATDTQYF. The DNA of the CDR3 is TGTGCCAGCAGCTTAAGCGGTAGCGGGGCAACAGATACGCAGTATTTT.

V usage is TRBV5-5 and J usage is TRBJ2-7; tentatively, D is TRBD1 (5 bases). Germline V gives CDR1 SGHKS, CDR2 YYEKEE (reference sequence). The CDR3 has 13 residues. Trimming cost V 7 bases and J 1 base, with 12 bases left between them. CDR3 coding DNA: TGTGCCAGCCTCATCCCAGGGTCCTACGAGCAGTACTTC. The encoded protein is CASLIPGSYEQYF. Full variable domain (outside the CDR3, taken from reference TRBV5-5 and TRBJ2-7): DAGVTQSPTHLIKTRGQQVTLRCSPISGHKSVSWYQQVLGQGPQFIFQYYEKEERGRGNFPDRFSARQFPNYSSELNVNALLLGDSALYLCASLIPGSYEQYFGPGTRLTVT.

The V gene is TRBV28, the J gene TRBJ2-7; perhaps TRBD2 as D (6 bases). There are 12 residues in the CDR3. V lost 8 bases, J lost 9 bases, and 17 bases lay in between. Germline V gene lookup returns CDR1 MDHEN and CDR2 SYDVKM. The DNA for the CDR3 is TGTGCCAGCGTTGAGGAGGGTAGGGTGCAGTACTTC. This sequence encodes CASVEEGRVQYF. The variable domain in full, completed from reference TRBV28 and TRBJ2-7, reads DVKVTQSSRYLVKRTGEKVFLECVQDMDHENMFWYRQDPGLGLRLIYFSYDVKMKEKGDIPEGYSVSREKKERFSLILESASTNQTSMYLCASVEEGRVQYFGPGTRLTVT.

J is TRBJ2-7 and V is TRBV3-1 (or the pseudogene TRBV3-2), with a possible D match to TRBD1 (6 bases). The germline CDR1 and CDR2 sequences are LGHDT and YNNKEL (reference sequence). There are 16 residues in the CDR3. V gave up 0 bases and J gave up 0 bases, with 12 bases separating them. The CDR3 nucleotides read TGTGCCAGCAGCCAAGAGTTAGCAGGGGCCTCCTACGAGCAGTACTTC. Translation: CASSQELAGASYEQYF.

The chain carries TRBV5-1 and TRBJ2-1; unclear D gene. The V end lost 0 bases, the J end lost 2 bases, and 6 bases lay between the germline ends. The CDR3 has 14 residues. Germline CDR1 is SGHRS and CDR2 is YFSETQ. This CDR3 reads CASSLGSTYNEQFF. CDR3 nucleotides: TGCGCCAGCAGCTTGGGGTCTACCTACAATGAGCAGTTCTTC.

This chain uses TRBV9 with TRBJ1-5, with D uncertain. V was pared by 4 bases and J by 0 bases, with 11 bases between. The CDR3 is made up of 15 amino acids. CDR1 is SGDLS and CDR2 is YYNGEE in the germline V gene. CDR3 protein: CASSPNSYSNQPQHF. The CDR3 nucleotides read TGTGCCAGCAGCCCTAACAGTTATAGCAATCAGCCCCAGCATTTT.

The chain carries TRBV4-2 and TRBJ1-2, with TRBD1 as a possible D gene (6 bases). CDR1 and CDR2 from the germline V gene are LGHNA and YNFKEQ. V shed 0 bases and J shed 2 bases, with 16 bases lying between them. The CDR3 is 17 residues long. CDR3 region: CASSQEYTAGENYGYTF. CDR3 bases: TGTGCCAGCAGCCAAGAGTATACGGCAGGGGAGAACTATGGCTACACCTTC.

The rearrangement links TRBV27 to TRBJ1-1, with 8 bases matching TRBD1. The J segment lost 0 bases and the V segment lost 3 bases, leaving 6 bases of the junction unmatched. The CDR3 runs to 16 residues. Germline lookup yields CDR1 MNHEY and CDR2 SMNVEV (reference sequence). Written as DNA, the CDR3 is TGTGCCAGCAGTTTTTGGGGGACAGGAATGAACACTGAAGCTTTCTTT. Amino acids: CASSFWGTGMNTEAFF.

The chain carries TRBV9 and TRBJ2-7; maybe TRBD1 (6 bases). Germline V gene data show CDR1 as SGDLS and CDR2 as YYNGEE. Trimming took 3 bases from V and 3 from J, leaving 16 bases between them. The length of the CDR3 is 15 residues. This chain's CDR3 is CASSASGTQDYEQYF. DNA for the CDR3: TGTGCCAGCAGCGCCTCCGGGACACAAGACTACGAGCAGTACTTC.

The chain links TRBV5-1 to TRBJ2-5; TRBD1 matches at 9 bases. Germline assignment: CDR1 SGHRS and CDR2 YFSETQ. The V gene end was trimmed by 2 bases and the J gene end by 5 bases; junction bases not matched to a gene: 10. The CDR3 covers 16 residues. The CDR3 loop is CASSFNYRGLGETQYF. DNA for the CDR3: TGCGCCAGCAGCTTCAATTACAGGGGGCTTGGGGAGACCCAGTACTTC. The whole variable domain, remainder taken from reference TRBV5-1 and TRBJ2-5, is KAGVTQTPRYLIKTRGQQVTLSCSPISGHRSVSWYQQTPGQGLQFLFEYFSETQRNKGNFPGRFSGRQFSNSRSEMNVSTLELGDSALYLCASSFNYRGLGETQYFGPGTRLLVL.

The chain links TRBV27 to TRBJ1-5; a possible D gene is TRBD1 (6 bases). The CDR3 extends over 16 amino acids. With 6 bases removed from V and 7 bases from J, the gap between germline ends came to 22 bases. CDR1 MNHEY and CDR2 SMNVEV come from the germline V gene (reference sequence). The CDR3 here is CASSFQRGGAGQPQHF. The CDR3 nucleotides read TGTGCCAGCAGCTTTCAAAGGGGGGGCGCAGGGCAGCCCCAGCATTTT.

In this sample, this clone turned up once. The chain couples TRBV28 to TRBJ1-1; the match to TRBD1 covers 7 bases. Germline V lookup: CDR1 MDHEN, CDR2 SYDVKM. The CDR3 contains 13 residues. V lost 2 bases and J lost 7; bases outside the gene matches: 4. This chain's CDR3 is CASSLRGHGEAFF. The DNA for the CDR3 is TGTGCCAGCAGTTTAAGGGGGCACGGTGAAGCTTTCTTT.

The V call is TRBV19, the J call TRBJ2-7; D gene ambiguous. In germline, CDR1 is LNHDA, CDR2 SQIVND (reference sequence). The CDR3 runs 15 residues. V lost 3 bases and J lost 1, with 13 bases in between. Written as DNA, the CDR3 is TGTGCCAGTAGTATCTCTAGAAGTAGTTCCTACGAGCAGTACTTC. This translates into CASSISRSSSYEQYF.

This clone appeared a single time. The chain links TRBV11-3 to TRBJ2-5, with TRBD1 matching 9 bases. V lost 5 bases, J lost 5 bases, and 15 bases stayed unmatched. Looked up from germline, CDR1 is SGHNT and CDR2 is YENEEA. The CDR3 has 17 residues. The CDR3 reads CASSLGPPGTGRETQYF. CDR3 in DNA: TGTGCCAGCAGCCTAGGGCCCCCCGGGACAGGGCGGGAGACCCAGTACTTC.

This chain's CDR3 is CARDRGHSPPGYTEAFF. The CDR3 bases are TGTGCCAGAGACCGGGGACACTCCCCCCCCGGCTACACTGAAGCTTTCTTT. The V call is TRBV30, the J call TRBJ1-1; D may be TRBD1 (6 bases). Germline CDR1 GTSNPN, CDR2 SVGIG (reference sequence). Trimming stripped 8 bases from V and 3 bases from J, with 28 bases between. This CDR3 contains 17 residues.

CDR3 residues: CASSPAGAGVSGEQFF. DNA for the CDR3: TGTGCCAGCAGCCCCGCCGGAGCGGGAGTTTCAGGGGAGCAGTTCTTC. The chain recombines TRBV7-2 with TRBJ2-1; 8 bases are a match to TRBD2. Germline CDR1 reads SGHTA; CDR2 reads FQGNSA. V lost 5 bases, J lost 10 bases, and 16 bases stayed unmatched. The CDR3 loop spans 16 amino acids.

This chain links TRBV18 with TRBJ1-2; D perhaps matches TRBD1 (5 bases). CDR1 and CDR2 from the germline V gene are KGHSH and LQKENI. Trimming shortened V by 3 bases and J by 4 bases, and 9 bases separated the two germline ends. This CDR3 has 13 amino acids. CDR3 protein: CASSPRQPYGYTF. CDR3 DNA sequence: TGTGCCAGCTCACCGCGACAGCCCTATGGCTACACCTTC. Full variable domain (remainder filled in from reference TRBV18 and TRBJ1-2): NAGVMQNPRHLVRRRGQEARLRCSPMKGHSHVYWYRQLPEEGLKFMVYLQKENIIDESGMPKERFSAEFPKEGPSILRIQQVVRGDSAAYFCASSPRQPYGYTFGSGTRLTVV.

The chain uses TRBV19 and TRBJ1-5, with TRBD1 matching over 8 bases. The CDR3 is 16 residues long. J gave up 7 bases and V 2 bases, and 10 bases lay outside the gene matches. Germline V gene data show CDR1 as LNHDA and CDR2 as SQIVND (reference sequence). Here the CDR3 reads CASSISWTGSFQPQHF. DNA of the CDR3: TGTGCCAGTAGTATATCTTGGACAGGGAGTTTCCAGCCCCAGCATTTT.

The J gene is TRBJ1-5, the V gene TRBV6-5; D remains ambiguous. The V end lost 6 bases, the J end lost 1 base, and 7 bases lay between the germline ends. In germline, CDR1 is MNHEY, CDR2 SVGAGI. The CDR3 loop spans 13 amino acids. Here the CDR3 DNA reads TGTGCCAGCAGGGGAGAGAGCAATCAGCCCCAGCATTTT. Protein sequence: CASRGESNQPQHF.